This T cell receptor (beta chain) was captured by sequencing in a study of blood T cell repertoires in COVID-19. There are a few counts of this clone. The V gene's germline CDR1 is MDHEN and CDR2 SYDVKM. V shed 2 bases, J shed 3 bases, and the junction held 13 bases outside the gene matches. The CDR3 loop spans 18 amino acids. Generated by immunoSEQ multiplex PCR, the TCRdb table keeps only in-frame clones and is missing some. The data show tens of thousands of clones, 88% seen once. The sequencing input was peripheral blood. The chain links TRBV28 to TRBJ1-2, with 9 bases lining up with TRBD1. The TCR originated in a human donor in a cohort sampled during active COVID-19. The CDR3 nucleotides are TGTGCCAGCAGTTTACCCATCCCCGGGACAGGGCTTTACTATGGCTACACCTTC. It is translated as CASSLPIPGTGLYYGYTF.